This T cell receptor (beta chain) was obtained from a study of cytomegalovirus exposure and HLA in healthy donors. Clones were read by immunoSEQ multiplex PCR, and TCRdb kept only the in-frame ones, dropping some. The sample lists approximately 80,000 clones, 93% occurring once. Trimming shortened V by 1 base and J by 3 bases, and 9 bases separated the two germline ends. The CDR3 has 15 residues. Germline V gene sequence: CDR1 SGHTA, CDR2 FQGTGA. Material: PBMCs. The rearrangement joins TRBV7-3 to TRBJ2-2; D unclear. This clonotype originated in a woman younger than 45 in good health and CMV-seronegative. The CDR3 DNA follows: TGTGCCAGCAGCTTAAAACCCTACGACACCGGGGAGCTGTTTTTT. Translation: CASSLKPYDTGELFF.